The 17 T cell receptor beta chains listed next were all sequenced from one sample in a study of Ad26.COV2.S vaccination and SARS-CoV-2 variants. Sample treatment: 19 received Ad26.COV2.S at low or high dose, single or two shots; roughly five received placebo; per-sample allocation not given. Collection of the samples took place on day 63 after the first injection of vaccine or placebo. Profiled with immunoSEQ multiplex PCR; TCRdb holds only in-frame clones, not every one. The sample consists of about 280,000 clones, approximately 87% of them appearing once. Sequencing was performed on peripheral blood, taken in a trial of Ad26.COV2.S vaccine versus placebo. These receptors all stem from a person aged 18-65 years who received the Ad26.COV2.S COVID-19 vaccine or a placebo.

The chain couples TRBV11-3 to TRBJ2-1; 10 bases match TRBD2. Germline V CDR1 and CDR2: SGHNT, YENEEA. With V trimmed by 1 base and J by 5 bases, 2 bases remained unmatched. The CDR3 totals 15 residues. The DNA for the CDR3 is TGTGCCAGCAGCTTAGTAGCGGGGGGCCACAATGAGCAGTTCTTC. It encodes CASSLVAGGHNEQFF.

The chain employs TRBV18 and TRBJ2-2; TRBD1 or TRBD2 may be the D gene (5 bases each). This CDR3 spans 14 amino acids. Germline-derived CDR1 and CDR2 are KGHSH and LQKENI. Deletions cut 4 bases from V and 6 bases from J, with 12 bases between. The CDR3 region has the DNA TGTGCCAGCTCACTGGGGGAGAGCGCCGGGGAGCTGTTTTTT. It translates to CASSLGESAGELFF.

The chain joins TRBV6-5 to TRBJ1-2, with TRBD1 matching 7 bases. The CDR3 totals 13 residues. From germline, CDR1 is MNHEY and CDR2 SVGAGI. The J segment lost 2 bases and the V segment lost 6 bases, leaving 3 bases of the junction unmatched. The CDR3 sequence: CASSWGQNYGYTF. CDR3 DNA: TGTGCCAGCAGCTGGGGACAGAACTATGGCTACACCTTC.

The chain uses TRBV6-6 and TRBJ1-4; 11 bases fit TRBD1. With 5 bases clipped from V and 1 base from J, the junction kept 6 bases outside the gene matches. The germline CDR1 and CDR2 sequences are MNHNY and SVGAGI (reference sequence). The CDR3 totals 17 residues. In DNA form, the CDR3 reads TGTGCCAGCAGTCCCCGGGACAGGGGGAGAACTAATGAAAAACTGTTTTTT. The encoded protein is CASSPRDRGRTNEKLFF.

V is TRBV10-3 and J is TRBJ2-1; perhaps TRBD2 as D (6 bases). Germline-derived CDR1 and CDR2 are ENHRY and SYGVKD. The CDR3 extends over 17 amino acids. Trimming left V 2 bases short and J 0 bases short, with 14 bases between. The CDR3 here is CAISEELAQSSYNEQFF. The CDR3 DNA sequence: TGTGCCATCAGTGAGGAACTAGCTCAGAGCTCCTACAATGAGCAGTTCTTC.

The chain employs TRBV2 and TRBJ1-3; D remains ambiguous. The germline gives CDR1 SNHLY, CDR2 FYNNEI. V shed 4 bases and J shed 8 bases, with 9 bases lying between them. The CDR3 contains 12 residues. CDR3 DNA: TGTGCCAGCAGTGCCGGGTTCTACACCATATATTTT. Residues: CASSAGFYTIYF. Full variable domain (remainder filled in from reference TRBV2 and TRBJ1-3): EPEVTQTPSHQVTQMGQEVILRCVPISNHLYFYWYRQILGQKVEFLVSFYNNEISEKSEIFDDQFSVERPDGSNFTLKIRSTKLEDSAMYFCASSAGFYTIYFGEGSWLTVV.

The chain joins TRBV19 to TRBJ1-5, with 9 bases fitting TRBD1. Trimming removed 7 bases from V and 6 bases from J; junction bases left unmatched: 7. Germline V lookup: CDR1 LNHDA, CDR2 SQIVND (reference sequence). This CDR3 is built from 14 residues. This CDR3 is CASTHRGLAQPQHF. CDR3 in DNA: TGTGCCAGTACTCACAGGGGGCTCGCTCAGCCCCAGCATTTT.

The chain has TRBV2 and TRBJ2-7, with D perhaps matching TRBD1 (5 bases). V lost 7 bases, J lost 3 bases, and 16 bases lay in between. The CDR3 has 14 amino acids. The germline V gene encodes CDR1 SNHLY and CDR2 FYNNEI. CDR3 residues: CASIGRRVNYEQYF. The CDR3 DNA reads TGTGCCAGCATCGGTCGCAGGGTGAACTACGAGCAGTACTTC.

The V call is TRBV6-5, the J call TRBJ2-7; no firm D call. The V gene lost 6 bases and the J gene lost 6 bases, with 15 bases spanning the gap. CDR3 length: 13 amino acids. The germline V gene encodes CDR1 MNHEY and CDR2 SVGAGI. In DNA form, the CDR3 reads TGTGCCAGCAGCCGTAGCCCGGACGTCGAGCAGTACTTC. Translated: CASSRSPDVEQYF.

The V and J genes are TRBV19 and TRBJ2-5; 8 bases agree with TRBD1. The CDR3 is made up of 14 amino acids. Germline V gene data show CDR1 as LNHDA and CDR2 as SQIVND (reference sequence). J was trimmed by 2 bases and V by 5 bases; bases with no gene match: 4. This CDR3 reads CASSPRQGQETQYF. CDR3 nucleotides: TGTGCCAGTAGTCCCCGACAGGGGCAAGAGACCCAGTACTTC.

This chain links TRBV6-1 with TRBJ1-1; 10 bases agree with TRBD1. Germline V lookup: CDR1 MNHNS, CDR2 SASEGT. CDR3 length: 15 amino acids. The ends lost 2 bases at V and 4 bases at J; junction bases unmatched: 4. The CDR3 loop is CASSERWTGGTEAFF. Written as DNA, the CDR3 is TGTGCCAGCAGTGAAAGGTGGACAGGGGGCACTGAAGCTTTCTTT.

V and J are TRBV24-1 and TRBJ2-1; D is undetermined. Per germline, CDR1 KGHDR and CDR2 SFDVKD. CDR3 length: 13 amino acids. Trimming left V 2 bases short and J 5 bases short, with 6 bases between. The chain's CDR3 is CATSDWVNNEQFF. CDR3 nucleotides: TGTGCCACCAGTGATTGGGTTAACAATGAGCAGTTCTTC.

This rearrangement joins TRBV18 to TRBJ1-6, with D unresolved. V lost 3 bases to trimming and J lost 7 bases, with 13 bases between them. CDR1 is KGHSH, CDR2 LQKENI, per germline. This CDR3 spans 15 amino acids. The CDR3 bases are TGTGCCAGCTCACCTCGGACCGCGGAAAATTCACCCCTCCACTTT. It yields the protein CASSPRTAENSPLHF.

The V gene is TRBV19, the J gene TRBJ1-1; D remains unclear. CDR1 is LNHDA and CDR2 is SQIVND in the germline V gene (reference sequence). The CDR3 covers 11 residues. V dropped 5 bases and J dropped 11 bases, with 12 bases sitting between them. The CDR3 reads CASSSRVGAFF. CDR3 in DNA: TGTGCCAGTAGTTCCCGGGTAGGGGCTTTCTTT.

This clone was recorded only once. The chain links TRBV7-9 to TRBJ1-3, with 8 positions matching TRBD1. The CDR3 length is 15 residues. The V gene's germline CDR1 is SEHNR and CDR2 FQNEAQ (reference sequence). V was clipped by 7 bases and J by 1 base; unmatched bases: 6. As DNA, the CDR3 is TGTGCCAGCATCGGACAGGGTGGTTCTGGAAACACCATATATTTT. Its translation is CASIGQGGSGNTIYF.

This CDR3 is CASSPGRRTYGYTF. The CDR3 DNA reads TGTGCCAGCAGCCCGGGACGCCGGACCTATGGCTACACCTTC. V is TRBV6-5 and J is TRBJ1-2; TRBD1 is a possible D gene (5 bases). V shed 6 bases and J shed 4 bases, with 15 bases lying between them. The germline V gene has CDR1 MNHEY and CDR2 SVGAGI. CDR3 size: 14 residues.

The rearrangement joins TRBV10-3 to TRBJ2-1; possibly TRBD2 for D (5 bases). The germline V gene encodes CDR1 ENHRY and CDR2 SYGVKD. There are 12 residues in the CDR3. The V and J ends lost 8 bases and 0 bases respectively, with 5 bases between them. As DNA, the CDR3 is TGTGCCATCGGGAGCTCCTACAATGAGCAGTTCTTC. It specifies CAIGSSYNEQFF.